These 31 T cell receptor beta chains originate from one sample sequenced in a study of cytomegalovirus exposure and HLA in healthy donors. Primers included in the PCR were 60 Vbeta and 13 Jbeta primers. Some clones are missing from TCRdb's copy, which holds only in-frame ones; the method was immunoSEQ multiplex PCR. Altogether about 120,000 clones are present, around 81% being singletons, with the ten largest covering 3.9%. The specimen was PBMCs. Source of these receptors: a woman in her 30s in good health and CMV-seronegative.

The chain recombines TRBV19 with TRBJ2-3; the D gene is possibly TRBD1 (5 bases). The CDR3 extends over 14 amino acids. The germline gives CDR1 LNHDA, CDR2 SQIVND (reference sequence). V was shortened by 3 bases and J by 5 bases, with 12 bases between the two germline ends. CDR3 region: CASSIRVWIDTQYF. The CDR3 DNA reads as TGTGCCAGTAGTATCAGGGTTTGGATAGATACGCAGTATTTT. The variable domain in full, with the rest retrieved from reference TRBV19 and TRBJ2-3, is DGGITQSPKYLFRKEGQNVTLSCEQNLNHDAMYWYRQDPGQGLRLIYYSQIVNDFQKGDIAEGYSVSREKKESFPLTVTSAQKNPTAFYLCASSIRVWIDTQYFGPGTRLTVL.

The genes are TRBV27 and TRBJ1-1; D gene unclear. The germline V and J ends were trimmed by 4 bases and 3 bases, with 9 bases remaining between them. The CDR3 is 13 amino acids. Germline V gives CDR1 MNHEY, CDR2 SMNVEV (reference sequence). Here the CDR3 reads CASSSGIYTEAFF. In DNA form, the CDR3 reads TGTGCCAGCAGTTCCGGGATCTACACTGAAGCTTTCTTT.

The CDR3 sequence is CASNSGGEDTEAFF. The CDR3 DNA sequence: TGTGCCAGCAACTCGGGAGGAGAGGACACTGAAGCTTTCTTT. The chain joins TRBV28 to TRBJ1-1; no clear D. Trimming pared 7 bases from V and 3 bases from J, leaving 15 bases between. The CDR3 extends over 14 amino acids. Germline CDR1 reads MDHEN; CDR2 reads SYDVKM.

This rearrangement joins TRBV7-7 to TRBJ2-5, with 13 bases lining up with TRBD2. CDR1 is SSHAT, CDR2 FNYEAQ, per germline (reference sequence). The CDR3 spans 14 residues. DNA for the CDR3: TGTGCTAGCGGGACTAGCGGGACCCAAAGTACCCAGTACTTC. Translated, it gives CASGTSGTQSTQYF. The full variable domain, completed using reference TRBV7-7 and TRBJ2-5, is GAGVSQSPRYKVTKRGQDVTLRCDPISSHATLYWYQQALGQGPEFLTYFNYEAQPDKSGLPSDRFSAERPEGSISTLTIQRTEQRDSAMYRCASGTSGTQSTQYFGPGTRLLVL.

This clone was counted between two and nine times. The rearrangement links TRBV4-3 to TRBJ2-5, with a weak D call TRBD2 (5 bases). Judging by the DNA end, TRBJ2-7 fits better; the J call may be wrong. The CDR3 extends over 17 amino acids. CDR1 and CDR2 from the germline V gene are LGHNA and YSLEER. CDR3 in amino acids: CASSQDRAEEFSYEQYF. The CDR3 nucleotides are TGCGCCAGCAGCCAAGATCGGGCGGAGGAGTTCTCCTACGAGCAGTACTTC.

The V gene is TRBV2, the J gene TRBJ2-5; TRBD1 matches at 8 bases. The CDR3 has 14 residues. The V gene end was trimmed by 5 bases and the J gene end by 5 bases; junction bases not matched to a gene: 7. Per the germline V gene, CDR1 is SNHLY and CDR2 is FYNNEI. CDR3 in amino acids: CASSWDRNKETQYF. The CDR3 DNA reads TGTGCCAGCAGTTGGGACAGGAATAAGGAGACCCAGTACTTC.

The rearrangement joins TRBV27 to TRBJ1-3; maybe TRBD1 (5 bases). The CDR3 is made up of 16 amino acids. Between the trimmed V and J ends, which lost 6 bases and 2 bases, there was a span of 17 bases. Germline V lookup: CDR1 MNHEY, CDR2 SMNVEV (reference sequence). The CDR3 bases are TGTGCCAGCAGGCCGGGGGGGACCTCGACTGGAAACACCATATATTTT. Encoded protein: CASRPGGTSTGNTIYF.

The chain recombines TRBV30 with TRBJ2-3; no firm D call. The V and J ends lost 2 bases and 2 bases respectively, with 17 bases between them. This CDR3 is 16 amino acids long. Looked up from germline, CDR1 is GTSNPN and CDR2 is SVGIG (reference sequence). CDR3 protein: CAWSSRRSADTDTQYF. The CDR3 DNA reads TGTGCCTGGAGTTCCCGGCGGTCCGCAGACACAGATACGCAGTATTTT.

On this clone itself: The junction departs from germline at one end; a sequencing error may be responsible. The chain joins TRBV2 to TRBJ2-5, with D possibly being TRBD2 (5 bases). Germline V gives CDR1 SNHLY, CDR2 FYNNEI. The CDR3 is 13 amino acids. CDR3 coding DNA: TGTGCCAGCAGTGATGGTGGAAGGGAGACCCAATACTTC. Residues: CASSDGGRETQYF.

The J gene is TRBJ2-1, the V gene TRBV5-1; unclear D gene. Germline CDR1 is SGHRS and CDR2 is YFSETQ. There are 12 residues in the CDR3. V lost 4 bases, J lost 5 bases, and 7 bases lay in between. The CDR3 sequence: CASSLINNEQFF. The CDR3 DNA reads as TGCGCCAGCAGCCTAATAAACAATGAGCAGTTCTTC.

The chain couples TRBV7-9 to TRBJ2-7, with a possible D match to TRBD2 (6 bases). The CDR3 runs to 16 residues. Germline V CDR1 and CDR2: SEHNR, FQNEAQ (reference sequence). Between the trimmed V and J ends, which lost 2 bases and 0 bases, there was a span of 14 bases. For the CDR3, the DNA is TGTGCCAGCAGCTTATTAGCCCTCGGGAGCTCCTACGAGCAGTACTTC. It is translated as CASSLLALGSSYEQYF.

The rearrangement uses TRBV27 and TRBJ1-1, with a weak D call TRBD1 (5 bases). V gave up 2 bases and J gave up 1 base, with 8 bases separating them. The CDR3 length is 14 residues. The germline gives CDR1 MNHEY, CDR2 SMNVEV (reference sequence). CDR3 amino acids: CASSLGAANTEAFF. DNA for the CDR3: TGTGCCAGCAGTTTAGGGGCAGCGAACACTGAAGCTTTCTTT.

V and J are TRBV11-3 and TRBJ2-3; weak D call: TRBD2 (5 bases). V lost 4 bases and J 2 bases, leaving 16 bases between the germline ends. Germline CDR1 reads SGHNT; CDR2 reads YENEEA. This CDR3 spans 16 amino acids. DNA for the CDR3: TGTGCCAGCAGCTACCGCCGCGGACTTGTCACAGATACGCAGTATTTT. Its protein product is CASSYRRGLVTDTQYF.

The rearrangement uses TRBV7-8 and TRBJ1-3; D is unresolved. Germline lookup yields CDR1 SGHVS and CDR2 FQNEAQ. This CDR3 has 14 residues. Trimming took 5 bases from V and 1 from J, leaving 9 bases between them. The CDR3 bases are TGTGCCAGCAGCCGAGCGCCTTCTGGAAACACCATATATTTT. It yields the protein CASSRAPSGNTIYF. Combining the CDR3 with reference TRBV7-8 and TRBJ1-3 gives the whole variable domain GAGVSQSPRYKVAKRGQDVALRCDPISGHVSLFWYQQALGQGPEFLTYFQNEAQLDKSGLPSDRFFAERPEGSVSTLKIQRTQQEDSAVYLCASSRAPSGNTIYFGEGSWLTVV.

This chain links TRBV27 with TRBJ2-2; D perhaps matches TRBD1 (6 bases). The V end was cut by 4 bases, the J end by 0 bases, with 12 bases between. Germline-derived CDR1 and CDR2 are MNHEY and SMNVEV (reference sequence). The CDR3 loop spans 16 amino acids. DNA for the CDR3: TGTGCCAGCAGTTACGCAGGGGTTACGAACACCGGGGAGCTGTTTTTT. It codes for CASSYAGVTNTGELFF.

This clone was seen a single time. The chain is built from TRBV27 and TRBJ1-2; possibly TRBD1 for D (5 bases). V gave up 4 bases and J gave up 4 bases, with 13 bases separating them. This CDR3 contains 14 residues. From germline, CDR1 is MNHEY and CDR2 SMNVEV (reference sequence). The CDR3, as DNA: TGTGCCAGCAGTTCGGGGGAGGCGGGCTATGGCTACACCTTC. As protein: CASSSGEAGYGYTF.

J is TRBJ2-7 and V is TRBV6-4; TRBD2 matches at 10 bases. V gave up 6 bases and J gave up 0 bases; unmatched junction bases: 5. The CDR3 covers 15 residues. Germline loops: CDR1 MRHNA, CDR2 SNTAGT. In DNA, the CDR3 is TGTGCCAGCAGGCGACTAGCGGGCGACTCCTACGAGCAGTACTTC. It specifies CASRRLAGDSYEQYF.

This clone was found once. This chain uses TRBV5-1 with TRBJ2-7, with 10 bases fitting TRBD2. CDR1 and CDR2 from the germline V gene are SGHRS and YFSETQ. V lost 4 bases and J lost 6; bases outside the gene matches: 4. CDR3 size: 13 residues. CDR3 amino acids: CASSLAGDREQYF. The CDR3 nucleotides read TGCGCCAGCAGCCTAGCGGGAGATCGCGAGCAGTACTTC.

The rearrangement uses TRBV5-1 and TRBJ2-7, with a weak D call TRBD2 (6 bases). V was shortened by 0 bases and J by 2 bases, with 9 bases between the two germline ends. The CDR3 sequence is 14 residues long. Germline V gene lookup returns CDR1 SGHRS and CDR2 YFSETQ. Here the CDR3 reads CASSLAGTPYEQYF. CDR3 coding DNA: TGCGCCAGCAGCTTGGCGGGGACTCCCTACGAGCAGTACTTC.

The gene calls are TRBV12-5 and TRBJ2-7, with D possibly TRBD1 on 6 matching bases. Trimming cost V 1 base and J 7 bases, with 29 bases left between them. Germline CDR1 LGHNT, CDR2 FRNRAP. CDR3 length: 19 amino acids. CDR3: CASGLETGTTIPSLREQYF. The CDR3 nucleotides read TGTGCTAGTGGTTTGGAAACCGGGACAACCATCCCCTCCCTACGGGAGCAGTACTTC.

This chain links TRBV2 with TRBJ2-1; D is undetermined. The CDR3 is 17 amino acids. CDR1 and CDR2 (germline): SNHLY, FYNNEI. V was clipped by 2 bases and J by 1 base, with 15 bases between them. Written as DNA, the CDR3 is TGTGCCAGCAGTGAAAGATTCCGACTGTCATCCTACAATGAGCAGTTCTTC. It codes for CASSERFRLSSYNEQFF.

DNA for the CDR3: TGTGCCAGCAGGCAATGGCGGATGCCAGAGTACTCCTACGAGCAGTACTTC. Amino acid sequence: CASRQWRMPEYSYEQYF. The chain joins TRBV28 to TRBJ2-7; D remains ambiguous. V was pared by 6 bases and J by 0 bases, with 21 bases between. There are 17 residues in the CDR3. The germline V gene encodes CDR1 MDHEN and CDR2 SYDVKM.

This CDR3 is CASSLSWGQGVQGYTF. CDR3 sequence (DNA): TGTGCCAGCAGTTTATCGTGGGGACAGGGGGTCCAGGGCTACACCTTC. V usage is TRBV27 and J usage is TRBJ1-2, with 11 bases identical to TRBD1. This CDR3 comprises 16 residues. Germline assignment: CDR1 MNHEY and CDR2 SMNVEV (reference sequence). After removal of 0 bases from V and 8 bases from J, the junction contained 8 bases not matched to a gene.

The chain joins TRBV28 to TRBJ2-7, with D possibly being TRBD2 (5 bases). There are 15 residues in the CDR3. Germline CDR1 reads MDHEN; CDR2 reads SYDVKM. Trimming left V 6 bases short and J 4 bases short, with 19 bases between. The CDR3 region is CASSEGGGLVYEQYF. CDR3 sequence (DNA): TGTGCCAGCAGCGAAGGAGGCGGACTCGTTTACGAGCAGTACTTC.

The V and J genes are TRBV4-3 and TRBJ1-1; perhaps TRBD1 as D (5 bases). The V end was cut by 1 base, the J end by 11 bases, with 11 bases between. The CDR3 extends over 12 amino acids. The germline V gene encodes CDR1 LGHNA and CDR2 YSLEER. CDR3 sequence reads: CASSQGGRLAFF. The CDR3 DNA sequence: TGCGCCAGCAGCCAAGGGGGCAGGTTGGCTTTCTTT.

The J gene is TRBJ2-7, the V gene TRBV6-1; 10 bases match TRBD2. J lost 2 bases, V lost 7 bases, and 8 bases had no gene match. CDR1 MNHNS and CDR2 SASEGT come from the germline V gene. The CDR3 is 15 residues long. This chain's CDR3 is CASTEIAGGTYEQYF. The CDR3 DNA reads TGTGCCAGCACAGAAATAGCGGGAGGAACCTACGAGCAGTACTTC.

This rearrangement joins TRBV4-3 to TRBJ2-1, with D unresolved. The germline CDR1 and CDR2 sequences are LGHNA and YSLEER. This CDR3 is built from 16 residues. Trimming cost V 1 base and J 9 bases, with 19 bases left between them. Here the CDR3 DNA reads TGCGCCAGCAGCCAAGCGATGAGTTTAGAGTCAAGTGAGCAGTTCTTC. It codes for CASSQAMSLESSEQFF.

The rearrangement links TRBV27 to TRBJ2-1; D ambiguous. The V gene's germline CDR1 is MNHEY and CDR2 SMNVEV (reference sequence). The V end lost 5 bases, the J end lost 1 base, and 3 bases lay between the germline ends. The CDR3 extends over 12 amino acids. The chain's CDR3 is CASSPSYNEQFF. As DNA, the CDR3 is TGTGCCAGCAGTCCGTCCTACAATGAGCAGTTCTTC.

The V gene is TRBV7-7, the J gene TRBJ2-7; D possibly corresponds to TRBD2 (6 bases). The CDR3 spans 13 residues. In germline, CDR1 is SSHAT, CDR2 FNYEAQ (reference sequence). With 1 base removed from V and 3 bases from J, the gap between germline ends came to 7 bases. CDR3 sequence: CASSLGRDYEQYF. For the CDR3, the DNA is TGTGCCAGCAGCTTAGGGAGGGACTACGAGCAGTACTTC.

The chain has TRBV4-3 and TRBJ2-1; 8 bases align to TRBD2. J was trimmed by 4 bases and V by 0 bases; bases with no gene match: 8. Looked up from germline, CDR1 is LGHNA and CDR2 is YSLEER. The CDR3 sequence is 17 residues long. Here the CDR3 reads CASSQDRGGAEYNEQFF. The CDR3 coding sequence is TGCGCCAGCAGCCAAGATCGGGGGGGCGCAGAATACAATGAGCAGTTCTTC.

The chain uses TRBV7-2 and TRBJ1-1, with no clear D. The CDR3 loop spans 15 amino acids. Per germline, CDR1 SGHTA and CDR2 FQGNSA. Trimming removed 4 bases from V and 3 bases from J, with 15 bases in between. The CDR3 coding sequence is TGTGCCAGCAGCTCCCGATACCGAGGGTACACTGAAGCTTTCTTT. This encodes CASSSRYRGYTEAFF.